This paragraph covers one T cell receptor beta chain sequence. Its antigen is as yet unknown. Absence of ophthalmopathy within 18 months of follow-up defined stable hyperthyroidism. Lactation, pregnancy, uncontrolled infections and other autoimmune diseases were all grounds for excluding patients. RNA transcripts provided the template for amplifying TCR beta CDR3 regions. Second-round multiplex PCR followed a first-round RT-PCR using HTBI primers. MiXCR was run by TCRdb on the multiplex PCR reads, yielding one entry per CDR3 protein. The table has some 380,000 distinct CDR3 sequences, roughly 14% seen once; the top ten hold roughly 7%. Germline V lookup: CDR1 SGHRS, CDR2 YFSETQ. The CDR3 consists of 16 residues. After removal of 0 bases from V and 2 bases from J, the junction contained 6 bases not matched to a gene. The entry originates in a study of Graves' ophthalmopathy and Graves' hyperthyroidism.

Notes on the study in general: This model predicted ophthalmopathy progression (sensitivity roughly 70%, specificity about 73%).

The receptor was isolated from a woman aged 18-29 years with stable Graves' hyperthyroidism. The material sequenced was peripheral blood. This chain links TRBV5-1 with TRBJ2-5, with 8 bases identical to TRBD2. DNA for the CDR3: TGCGCCAGCAGCTTGGGGGGACTAGGACCTCAAGAGACCCAGTACTTC. It is translated as CASSLGGLGPQETQYF.